Sequencing of this TCR beta chain was carried out in a study of technical replicates of blood from a handful of donors. Clones were sequenced by immunoSEQ multiplex PCR, and TCRdb holds only the in-frame ones, with some missing. This table has over 70,000 clones, 85% to 95% appearing once. The source of this sequence is a human donor in good health. Some clones in this sample may be carry-over from other donors' samples. Sequenced input: PBMCs.

CDR3 sequence reads: CASSTGYANTGELFF. DNA for the CDR3: TGTGCCAGCAGCACAGGATATGCGAACACCGGGGAGCTGTTTTTT. V is TRBV6-1 and J is TRBJ2-2; a weak D match, TRBD1 (5 bases). Trimming cost V 6 bases and J 0 bases, with 11 bases left between them. This CDR3 spans 15 amino acids. CDR1 and CDR2 (germline): MNHNS, SASEGT.